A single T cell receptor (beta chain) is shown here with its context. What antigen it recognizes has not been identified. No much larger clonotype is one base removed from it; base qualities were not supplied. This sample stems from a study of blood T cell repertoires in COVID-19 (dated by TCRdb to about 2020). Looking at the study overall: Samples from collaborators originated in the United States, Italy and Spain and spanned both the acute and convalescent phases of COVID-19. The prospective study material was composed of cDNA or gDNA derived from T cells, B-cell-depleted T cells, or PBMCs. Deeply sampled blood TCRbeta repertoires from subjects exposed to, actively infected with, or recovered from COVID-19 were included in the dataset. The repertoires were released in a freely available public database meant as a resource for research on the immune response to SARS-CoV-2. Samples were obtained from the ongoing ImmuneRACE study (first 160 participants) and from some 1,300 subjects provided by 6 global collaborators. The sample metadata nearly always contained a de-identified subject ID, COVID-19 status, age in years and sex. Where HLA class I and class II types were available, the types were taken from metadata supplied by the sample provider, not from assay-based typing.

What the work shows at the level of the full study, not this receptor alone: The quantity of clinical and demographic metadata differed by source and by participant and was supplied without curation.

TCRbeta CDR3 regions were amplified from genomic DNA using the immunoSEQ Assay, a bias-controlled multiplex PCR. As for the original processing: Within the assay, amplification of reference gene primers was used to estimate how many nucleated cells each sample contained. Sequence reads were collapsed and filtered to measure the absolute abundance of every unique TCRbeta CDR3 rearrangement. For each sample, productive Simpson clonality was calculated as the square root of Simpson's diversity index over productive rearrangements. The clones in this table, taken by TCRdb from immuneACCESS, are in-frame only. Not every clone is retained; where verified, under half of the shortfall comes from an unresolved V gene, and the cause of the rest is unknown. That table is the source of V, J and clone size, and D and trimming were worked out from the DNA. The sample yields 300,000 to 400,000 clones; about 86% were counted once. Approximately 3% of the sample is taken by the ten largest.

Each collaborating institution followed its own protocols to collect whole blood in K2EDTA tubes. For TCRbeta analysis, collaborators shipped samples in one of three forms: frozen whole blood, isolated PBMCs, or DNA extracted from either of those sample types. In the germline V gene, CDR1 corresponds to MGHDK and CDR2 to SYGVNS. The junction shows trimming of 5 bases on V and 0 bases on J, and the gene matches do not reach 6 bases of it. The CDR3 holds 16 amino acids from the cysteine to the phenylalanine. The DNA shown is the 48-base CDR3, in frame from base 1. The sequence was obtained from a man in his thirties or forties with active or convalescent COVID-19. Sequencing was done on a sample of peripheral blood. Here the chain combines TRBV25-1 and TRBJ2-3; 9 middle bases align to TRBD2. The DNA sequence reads TGTGCCAGCAGTCCATGGAGCGGGGGGAGCACAGATACGCAGTATTTT. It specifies CASSPWSGGSTDTQYF. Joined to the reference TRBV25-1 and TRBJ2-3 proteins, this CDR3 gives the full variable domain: EADIYQTPRYLVIGTGKKITLECSQTMGHDKMYWYQQDPGMELHLIHYSYGVNSTEKGDLSSESTVSRIRTEHFPLTLESARPSHTSQYLCASSPWSGGSTDTQYFGPGTRLTVL.